This T cell receptor beta chain was sequenced during a study of T cell clones after liver transplantation. Repertoires were generated with immunoSEQ multiplex PCR, while TCRdb's copy carries only in-frame clones and drops some. The table has 95,000 to 110,000 clones, roughly 80% seen once. Germline V gene sequence: CDR1 LNHDA, CDR2 SQIVND (reference sequence). The length of the CDR3 is 16 residues. V lost 6 bases, J lost 4 bases, and 21 bases lay in between. The receptor was derived from a human donor who received a liver transplant. The rearrangement links TRBV19 to TRBJ1-2; a weak D match, TRBD1 (5 bases). The sequenced sample was CD4+ T cells from blood, obtained before liver transplant. The CDR3 sequence is CASSSAGAGLIYGYTF. The DNA for the CDR3 is TGTGCCAGTAGCTCGGCTGGGGCAGGGTTGATCTATGGCTACACCTTC.